The rows below give T cell receptor beta chains drawn from one sample of a study of blood T cells in healthy people across ages. MiXCR was run by TCRdb on the 5' RACE reads, yielding one entry per CDR3 protein. The sample records 910,000 or so distinct CDR3 sequences, about 51% being singletons. The sample taken for sequencing was blood. The receptors originated from an older woman in good health. CDR3s include the opening cysteine and the closing phenylalanine or tryptophan. A D gene is named only where the DNA matches it firmly. Expanded clones get a size class; other rows say once, few or many, or leave the size out.

abundance	len	v_gene	j_gene	d_gene	CDR3aa	CDR3nt
.	14	TRBV28	TRBJ2-5	.	CASRAAGAGETQYF	TGTGCCAGCCGCGCCGCAGGGGCCGGTGAGACCCAGTACTTC
.	13	TRBV5-1	TRBJ2-7	.	CASSHTTSYEQYF	TGCGCCAGCAGCCATACAACCTCCTACGAGCAGTACTTC
.	15	TRBV28	TRBJ1-2	.	CANSFNPDRAYGYTF	TGTGCCAACAGTTTTAACCCTGACAGAGCCTATGGCTACACCTTC
few	17	TRBV2	TRBJ2-3	.	CASSEALRGAAGGTQYF	TGTGCCAGCAGTGAAGCGCTTCGTGGGGCGGCCGGGGGTACGCAGTATTTT
once	16	TRBV4-1	TRBJ2-3	.	CASSQGRRTFTDTQYF	TGCGCCAGCAGCCAAGGTCGGCGGACCTTCACAGATACGCAGTATTTT
.	12	TRBV28	TRBJ1-2	TRBD1	CASSRQGRGYTF	TGTGCCAGCAGTCGACAGGGTCGGGGCTACACCTTC
.	15	TRBV20-1	TRBJ2-1	.	CSAEDINTEVNEQFF	TGCAGTGCAGAAGATATCAACACAGAGGTCAATGAGCAGTTCTTC
.	16	TRBV24-1	TRBJ2-1	.	CATSDLPAGPYNEQFF	TGTGCCACCAGTGACCTCCCTGCGGGACCCTACAATGAGCAGTTCTTC
.	13	TRBV7-9	TRBJ1-4	.	CASSLTTGEKLFF	TGTGCCAGCAGCCTCACAACAGGGGAAAAACTGTTTTTT
few	15	TRBV7-2	TRBJ2-1	.	CASSSFAWYGDEQFF	TGTGCCAGCAGCTCCTTCGCCTGGTACGGGGATGAGCAGTTCTTC
few	13	TRBV6-2/TRBV6-3	TRBJ2-7	TRBD1	CASRPRGSYEQYF	TGTGCCAGCAGACCCAGGGGGAGCTACGAGCAGTACTTC
few	16	TRBV28	TRBJ2-5	.	CASSFSTTSLLKTQYF	TGTGCCAGCAGTTTCTCTACCACTAGCTTACTAAAGACCCAGTACTTC
few	15	TRBV27	TRBJ2-7	.	CASSPNPRSVYEQYF	TGTGCCAGCAGCCCAAACCCCCGATCCGTCTACGAGCAGTACTTC
.	15	TRBV4-2	TRBJ1-4	TRBD1	CASGQPGTGGAGLFF	TGTGCCAGCGGCCAGCCCGGGACAGGGGGCGCGGGACTGTTTTTT
few	14	TRBV20-1	TRBJ2-3	.	CSARFRDLTDTQYF	TGCAGTGCTAGGTTCCGGGATCTCACAGATACGCAGTATTTT
.	16	TRBV4-1	TRBJ2-1	TRBD2	CASSQGVAGAYNEQFF	TGCGCCAGCAGCCAAGGGGTGGCGGGAGCCTACAATGAGCAGTTCTTC
.	12	TRBV29-1	TRBJ2-3	.	CSVVYRMDTQYF	TGCAGCGTTGTGTACCGCATGGATACGCAGTATTTT
few	14	TRBV7-6	TRBJ2-3	.	CASSPSPSTDTQYF	TGTGCCAGCAGCCCCTCCCCTAGCACAGATACGCAGTATTTT
.	13	TRBV18	TRBJ2-5	.	CASSPIWGETQYF	TGTGCCAGCTCACCAATCTGGGGAGAGACCCAGTACTTC
.	14	TRBV18	TRBJ2-7	.	CASSPPDRYYEQYF	TGTGCCAGCTCACCGCCAGATCGTTACTACGAGCAGTACTTC
few	13	TRBV6-2/TRBV6-3	TRBJ2-5	.	CASSETRRETQYF	TGTGCCAGCAGTGAGACTAGAAGAGAGACCCAGTACTTC
.	18	TRBV18	TRBJ2-3	TRBD2	CASSPTTRNGGITDTQYF	TGTGCCAGCTCACCTACAACAAGGAACGGGGGGATCACAGATACGCAGTATTTT
.	16	TRBV7-9	TRBJ2-7	.	CASSLETSYNPYEQYF	TGTGCCAGCAGCTTAGAAACCAGCTACAATCCCTACGAGCAGTACTTC
.	14	TRBV15	TRBJ2-5	.	CATEDLYKGEAQYF	TGTGCCACAGAGGACCTCTACAAGGGAGAGGCCCAGTACTTC
.	15	TRBV3-1	TRBJ2-2	.	CASSQPGRNTGELFF	TGTGCCAGCAGCCAGCCGGGACGGAACACCGGGGAGCTGTTTTTT
.	16	TRBV5-5	TRBJ2-7	.	CASSPSWDSSSYEQYF	TGTGCCAGCAGCCCGTCGTGGGACTCAAGCTCCTACGAGCAGTACTTC